A single sample gave rise to the 18 T cell receptor beta chains below, sequenced in a study of blood T cell repertoires in COVID-19. Using immunoSEQ multiplex PCR, the repertoire was profiled, and TCRdb retains in-frame clones only, with some absent. The data contain some 350,000 clones, around 91% of them singletons. Sample: peripheral blood. The origin of the receptors is a woman between 18 and 29 years old who had recovered from COVID-19.

The CDR3 DNA reads as TGCGCCAGCAGCCAAAGCGGGAGGGGGACCGGGGAGCTGTTTTTT. Protein: CASSQSGRGTGELFF. The chain links TRBV4-1 to TRBJ2-2; 10 bases fit TRBD2. Germline V gene data show CDR1 as MGHRA and CDR2 as YSYEKL. The J segment lost 5 bases and the V segment lost 2 bases, leaving 2 bases of the junction unmatched. The CDR3 extends over 15 amino acids.

The sample holds a few counts of this clone. The J gene is TRBJ2-2, the V gene TRBV6-5; 9 bases match TRBD2. With V trimmed by 4 bases and J by 5 bases, 8 bases remained unmatched. This CDR3 spans 16 amino acids. Germline CDR1 and CDR2: MNHEY and SVGAGI. The CDR3 is CASSSIAGVGTGELFF. CDR3 in DNA: TGTGCCAGCAGTTCCATAGCGGGAGTCGGGACCGGGGAGCTGTTTTTT.

This clone was counted between two and nine times. This chain connects TRBV3-1 (or the pseudogene TRBV3-2) to TRBJ1-4; D unclear. Between the trimmed V and J ends, which lost 3 bases and 7 bases, there was a span of 12 bases. This CDR3 has 14 residues. Per germline, CDR1 LGHDT and CDR2 YNNKEL (reference sequence). Here the CDR3 DNA reads TGTGCCAGCAGCCAGAGGAGAAGTGGTGAAAAACTGTTTTTT. Its translation: CASSQRRSGEKLFF.

This clone was counted once. The CDR3: CASSQIPGLGYAQYV. CDR3 nucleotide sequence: TGCGCCAGCAGCCAGATCCCGGGACTAGGATACGCGCAGTACGTC. The rearrangement uses TRBV4-1 and TRBJ2-7, with 8 bases matching TRBD2. Germline V gene lookup returns CDR1 MGHRA and CDR2 YSYEKL. This CDR3 has 15 amino acids.

The chain recombines TRBV10-2 with TRBJ2-5; maybe TRBD2 (6 bases). This CDR3 comprises 14 residues. Germline values: CDR1 WSHSY, CDR2 SAAADI. Between the trimmed V and J ends, which lost 5 bases and 2 bases, there was a span of 12 bases. CDR3 region: CASSSTSWQETQYF. CDR3 sequence (DNA): TGCGCCAGCAGTTCGACTAGTTGGCAAGAGACCCAGTACTTC.

The chain joins TRBV25-1 to TRBJ1-1; D ambiguous. The CDR3 length is 13 residues. V lost 4 bases to trimming and J lost 1 base, with 7 bases between them. Germline V gene sequence: CDR1 MGHDK, CDR2 SYGVNS. The CDR3 region has the DNA TGTGCCAGCAGTGCGTCAGGGAACACTGAAGCTTTCTTT. Its protein product is CASSASGNTEAFF.

The rearrangement uses TRBV5-1 and TRBJ2-7; 9 bases match TRBD1. The germline V gene has CDR1 SGHRS and CDR2 YFSETQ. J lost 6 bases, V lost 4 bases, and 8 bases had no gene match. CDR3 length equals 14 residues. The CDR3 region is CASSPLGQGSEQYV. CDR3 in DNA: TGCGCCAGCAGCCCGCTGGGACAGGGCAGCGAGCAGTACGTC.

The genes are TRBV5-1 and TRBJ2-3, with 7 positions matching TRBD2. V shed 4 bases and J 5 bases; nucleotides not matched to a gene: 7. Germline assignment: CDR1 SGHRS and CDR2 YFSETQ. The CDR3 sequence is 14 residues long. The CDR3 loop is CASSAWTSEDTQYF. The CDR3 DNA sequence: TGCGCCAGCAGCGCTTGGACTAGTGAAGATACGCAGTATTTT.

The rearrangement links TRBV7-9 to TRBJ2-2; 11 bases fit TRBD1. The CDR3 contains 15 residues. J lost 7 bases, V lost 4 bases, and 5 bases had no gene match. Germline V gene sequence: CDR1 SEHNR, CDR2 FQNEAQ (reference sequence). This CDR3 is CASSSRTGGNGELFF. CDR3 DNA sequence: TGTGCCAGCAGCTCCCGGACAGGGGGCAACGGGGAGCTGTTTTTT.

This clone was seen just once. CDR3 sequence reads: CASSPSYRDSQDTQYF. The CDR3 DNA follows: TGTGCCAGCTCACCTTCTTACCGGGACTCACAGGATACGCAGTATTTT. This chain joins TRBV18 and TRBJ2-3; TRBD2 is a possible D gene (6 bases). Trimming removed 3 bases from V and 6 bases from J, with 19 bases in between. This CDR3 has 16 residues. Germline V gene sequence: CDR1 KGHSH, CDR2 LQKENI.

This clone was seen only a few times. The chain has TRBV7-9 and TRBJ1-2; TRBD1 is a possible D gene (6 bases). CDR1 and CDR2 (germline): SEHNR, FQNEAQ (reference sequence). This CDR3 has 18 amino acids. V lost 5 bases to trimming and J lost 5 bases, with 27 bases between them. DNA of the CDR3: TGTGCCAGCAGCCCACCAGCGACAGGTCCGCGCTCGGGATATGGCTACACCTTC. It encodes CASSPPATGPRSGYGYTF. The full variable domain, completed using reference TRBV7-9 and TRBJ1-2, is DTGVSQNPRHKITKRGQNVTFRCDPISEHNRLYWYRQTLGQGPEFLTYFQNEAQLEKSRLLSDRFSAERPKGSFSTLEIQRTEQGDSAMYLCASSPPATGPRSGYGYTFGSGTRLTVV.

J is TRBJ2-1 and V is TRBV6-5, with D tentatively TRBD2 (6 bases). The CDR3 is made up of 14 amino acids. The V end was cut by 8 bases, the J end by 5 bases, with 16 bases between. CDR1 and CDR2 (germline): MNHEY, SVGAGI. For the CDR3, the DNA is TGTGCCAGCGCTTTACGGGAGAGGAACAATGAGCAGTTCTTC. Translating gives CASALRERNNEQFF.

This chain joins TRBV27 and TRBJ1-6, with a tentative D call TRBD1 (5 bases). CDR3 length: 15 residues. CDR1 and CDR2 from the germline V gene are MNHEY and SMNVEV (reference sequence). The V gene lost 6 bases and the J gene lost 2 bases, with 11 bases spanning the gap. CDR3 in amino acids: CASRQDTTYNSPLHF. The CDR3 region has the DNA TGTGCCAGCAGACAGGACACAACCTATAATTCACCCCTCCACTTT.

V usage is TRBV9 and J usage is TRBJ2-2, with D unclear. V was pared by 3 bases and J by 2 bases, with 20 bases between. The length of the CDR3 is 18 residues. In germline, CDR1 is SGDLS, CDR2 YYNGEE. Here the CDR3 reads CASSGGRSAQANTGELFF. In nucleotides, the CDR3 is TGTGCCAGCAGCGGAGGTCGCTCCGCCCAAGCAAACACCGGGGAGCTGTTTTTT.

The chain combines TRBV6-5 with TRBJ1-6; no definite D call. CDR1 is MNHEY and CDR2 is SVGAGI in the germline V gene. CDR3 length: 13 amino acids. V was clipped by 3 bases and J by 7 bases, with 7 bases between them. The CDR3 reads CASSYPGNSPLHF. DNA for the CDR3: TGTGCCAGCAGTTATCCGGGGAATTCACCCCTCCACTTT.

The chain is built from TRBV5-5 and TRBJ2-2; D is possibly TRBD1 (6 bases). Germline V gene data show CDR1 as SGHKS and CDR2 as YYEKEE (reference sequence). There are 14 residues in the CDR3. Trimming shortened V by 10 bases and J by 0 bases, and 13 bases separated the two germline ends. CDR3 residues: CAGGLTTNTGELFF. CDR3 DNA: TGTGCCGGGGGCCTGACCACGAACACCGGGGAGCTGTTTTTT.

The genes are TRBV19 and TRBJ2-6, with D perhaps matching TRBD2 (6 bases). CDR1 and CDR2 (germline): LNHDA, SQIVND (reference sequence). CDR3 length: 16 amino acids. Trimming took off 5 bases at V and 0 bases at J, with 11 bases between the two ends. DNA for the CDR3: TGTGCCAGTAGTGGGGGACTGACCTCTGGGGCCAACGTCCTGACTTTC. Translated: CASSGGLTSGANVLTF.

This rearrangement joins TRBV6-5 to TRBJ1-5; no clear D gene. The germline gives CDR1 MNHEY, CDR2 SVGAGI. Trimming removed 5 bases at V and 7 bases at J, with 18 bases between. The CDR3 totals 15 residues. DNA for the CDR3: TGTGCCAGCAGTCCCGGGGTCCAAGGATGGCAGCCCCAGCATTTT. This sequence encodes CASSPGVQGWQPQHF.